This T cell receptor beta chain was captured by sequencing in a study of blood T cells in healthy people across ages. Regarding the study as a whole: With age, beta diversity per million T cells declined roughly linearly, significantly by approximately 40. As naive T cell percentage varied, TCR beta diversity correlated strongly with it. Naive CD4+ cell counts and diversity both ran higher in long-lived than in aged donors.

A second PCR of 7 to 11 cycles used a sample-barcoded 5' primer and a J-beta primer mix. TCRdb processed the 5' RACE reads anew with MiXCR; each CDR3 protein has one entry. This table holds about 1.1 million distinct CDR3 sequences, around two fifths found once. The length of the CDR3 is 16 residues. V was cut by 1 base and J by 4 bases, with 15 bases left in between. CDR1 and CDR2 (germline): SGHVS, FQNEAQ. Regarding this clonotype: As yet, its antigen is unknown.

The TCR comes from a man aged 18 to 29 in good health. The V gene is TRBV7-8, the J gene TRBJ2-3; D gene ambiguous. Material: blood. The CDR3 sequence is CASSLVSNPQSDTQYF. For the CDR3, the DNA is TGTGCCAGCAGCTTAGTTTCCAACCCTCAGTCAGATACGCAGTATTTT.